The 15 T cell receptor beta chains below were found in one sample sequenced in a study of blood T cell repertoires in COVID-19. Assay: immunoSEQ multiplex PCR; the TCRdb copy retains only in-frame clones and omits some. The sample lists around 240,000 clones, roughly nine tenths seen once, with more than 1% in the top ten. The sample taken for sequencing was PBMCs or T cells enriched from blood (not recorded which). Receptors were obtained from a human donor in a cohort exposed to, infected with or recovered from COVID-19 (not recorded which). The donor label of this sample is uncertain.

The chain uses TRBV4-1 and TRBJ1-1; TRBD1 matches 8 bases. V dropped 4 bases and J dropped 6; count of bases not matched to a gene: 10. Germline V gives CDR1 MGHRA, CDR2 YSYEKL. The CDR3 consists of 15 residues. The CDR3 region is CASSPQGAGGPEAFF. The CDR3 bases are TGCGCCAGCAGCCCGCAGGGGGCCGGGGGCCCTGAAGCTTTCTTT.

The chain is built from TRBV11-2 and TRBJ1-3; D might be TRBD1 (6 bases). CDR1 SGHAT and CDR2 FQNNGV come from the germline V gene. This CDR3 spans 17 amino acids. Trimming stripped 0 bases from V and 3 bases from J, with 15 bases between. The CDR3 region has the DNA TGTGCCAGCAGCTTAGATCTGAACAGGGTGGATGGAAACACCATATATTTT. Its translation is CASSLDLNRVDGNTIYF.

The chain carries TRBV7-9 and TRBJ1-1; 10 bases are shared with TRBD1. Germline V gene data show CDR1 as SEHNR and CDR2 as FQNEAQ (reference sequence). V lost 5 bases and J lost 11; bases outside the gene matches: 8. The CDR3 spans 13 residues. The CDR3 protein is CASSQGTGDQAFF. The CDR3 coding sequence is TGTGCCAGCAGCCAGGGGACAGGGGATCAGGCTTTCTTT.

The chain's CDR3 is CASSSDRGSTDTQYF. Here the CDR3 DNA reads TGTGCCAGCAGTTCCGACAGGGGGAGCACAGATACGCAGTATTTT. The V gene is TRBV27, the J gene TRBJ2-3; 9 nucleotides align to TRBD1. The CDR3 runs 15 residues. Looked up from germline, CDR1 is MNHEY and CDR2 is SMNVEV (reference sequence). V shed 4 bases and J 0 bases; nucleotides not matched to a gene: 2.

V is TRBV10-3 and J is TRBJ2-2; TRBD1 aligns across 8 bases. The V gene's germline CDR1 is ENHRY and CDR2 SYGVKD. The CDR3 runs 16 residues. V dropped 2 bases and J dropped 5; count of bases not matched to a gene: 7. CDR3: CAISEPGQGETGELFF. For the CDR3, the DNA is TGTGCCATCAGTGAGCCCGGACAGGGAGAAACCGGGGAGCTGTTTTTT.

The chain carries TRBV19 and TRBJ1-1; D remains ambiguous. Germline V gene data show CDR1 as LNHDA and CDR2 as SQIVND (reference sequence). This CDR3 spans 15 amino acids. V was shortened by 5 bases and J by 5 bases, with 18 bases between the two germline ends. This CDR3 is CASSAPEATETEAFF. The CDR3 coding sequence is TGTGCCAGTAGTGCCCCCGAGGCGACGGAGACTGAAGCTTTCTTT.

This clone came up once. The V and J genes are TRBV24-1 and TRBJ1-2, with 9 bases matching TRBD1. The germline gives CDR1 KGHDR, CDR2 SFDVKD. This CDR3 comprises 13 residues. V shed 7 bases, J shed 6 bases, and the junction held 5 bases outside the gene matches. This chain's CDR3 is CATSPGQGDGYTF. The CDR3 region has the DNA TGTGCCACCAGCCCGGGACAGGGAGATGGCTACACCTTC.

The chain uses TRBV11-2 and TRBJ2-3; D unresolved. Trimming shortened V by 5 bases and J by 4 bases, and 13 bases separated the two germline ends. The CDR3 runs 14 residues. The germline V gene has CDR1 SGHAT and CDR2 FQNNGV. The CDR3 region is CASSPPHNADTQYF. In DNA form, the CDR3 reads TGTGCCAGCAGCCCCCCGCACAACGCAGATACGCAGTATTTT.

This sequence joins TRBV10-1 and TRBJ1-2; 9 bases map to TRBD1. V was clipped by 6 bases and J by 6 bases; unmatched bases: 5. The germline CDR1 and CDR2 sequences are WNHNN and SYGVQD (reference sequence). This CDR3 has 13 amino acids. CDR3 DNA sequence: TGCGCCAGCAGCGGGACAGGGTTCGATGGCTACACCTTC. Protein: CASSGTGFDGYTF.

The chain recombines TRBV11-2 with TRBJ2-1, with D uncertain. V lost 6 bases and J lost 1, with 10 bases in between. This CDR3 has 14 amino acids. CDR1 and CDR2 (germline): SGHAT, FQNNGV. The CDR3 region is CASRREISYNEQFF. The DNA of the CDR3 is TGTGCCAGCAGACGTGAGATTTCCTACAATGAGCAGTTCTTC.

The rearrangement links TRBV7-9 to TRBJ2-7, with a tentative D call TRBD2 (7 bases). V lost 7 bases, J lost 2 bases, and 18 bases lay in between. In germline, CDR1 is SEHNR, CDR2 FQNEAQ (reference sequence). There are 15 residues in the CDR3. The CDR3 loop is CASTRIGGGTYEQYF. CDR3 nucleotide sequence: TGTGCCAGCACCCGAATAGGGGGGGGAACCTACGAGCAGTACTTC.

This clone was seen only once. The chain links TRBV6-5 to TRBJ1-2, with D possibly TRBD1 on 6 matching bases. The V end lost 5 bases, the J end lost 2 bases, and 9 bases lay between the germline ends. CDR3 length: 13 residues. Germline V gene lookup returns CDR1 MNHEY and CDR2 SVGAGI. In DNA form, the CDR3 reads TGTGCCAGCAGTACCACAGGGAACTATGGCTACACCTTC. This encodes CASSTTGNYGYTF.

The chain uses TRBV28 and TRBJ2-7, with a tentative D call TRBD1 (6 bases). Germline values: CDR1 MDHEN, CDR2 SYDVKM. The CDR3 spans 15 residues. V dropped 1 base and J dropped 4 bases, with 14 bases sitting between them. CDR3 sequence: CASSLSQGLMYEQYF. In nucleotides, the CDR3 is TGTGCCAGCAGTTTATCCCAGGGGTTGATGTACGAGCAGTACTTC.

This sequence joins TRBV3-1 (or the pseudogene TRBV3-2) and TRBJ2-3; 11 bases fit TRBD2. Trimming removed 1 base from V and 9 bases from J; junction bases left unmatched: 3. The CDR3 length is 14 residues. Germline values: CDR1 LGHDT, CDR2 YNNKEL (reference sequence). Here the CDR3 DNA reads TGTGCCAGCAGCCAAGGCCTAGCGGGGGGAACGCAGTATTTT. Protein: CASSQGLAGGTQYF.

The V call is TRBV18, the J call TRBJ1-5; 8 positions match TRBD1. With 3 bases clipped from V and 7 bases from J, the junction kept 5 bases outside the gene matches. Germline CDR1 reads KGHSH; CDR2 reads LQKENI. The CDR3 has 14 residues. Here the CDR3 reads CASSPTGEGQPQHF. The DNA of the CDR3 is TGTGCCAGCTCACCGACAGGGGAGGGGCAGCCCCAGCATTTT.